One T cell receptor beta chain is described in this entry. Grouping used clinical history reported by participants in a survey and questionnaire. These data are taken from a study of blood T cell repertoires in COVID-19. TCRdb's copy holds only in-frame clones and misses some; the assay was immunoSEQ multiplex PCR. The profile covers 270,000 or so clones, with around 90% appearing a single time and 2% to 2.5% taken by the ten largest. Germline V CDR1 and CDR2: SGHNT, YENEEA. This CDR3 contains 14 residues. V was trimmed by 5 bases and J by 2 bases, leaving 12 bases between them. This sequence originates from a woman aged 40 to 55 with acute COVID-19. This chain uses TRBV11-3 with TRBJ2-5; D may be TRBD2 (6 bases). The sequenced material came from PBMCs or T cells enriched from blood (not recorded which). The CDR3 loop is CASSVTSRQETQYF. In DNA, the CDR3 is TGTGCCAGCAGCGTTACTAGCCGACAAGAGACCCAGTACTTC.